This record covers a single T cell receptor (beta chain). Its specificity is unknown. This sample is part of a study of T cells in tuberculosis. About the study: PBMC were archived before or within 7 days of starting treatment. Notes on the study in general: Selection depended on which cryopreserved specimens were available.

Using immunoSEQ multiplex PCR, the repertoire was profiled, and TCRdb retains in-frame clones only, with some absent. The sample contains about 35,000 clones, under 95% of which appear only once. As to time point: new active TB diagnosis, blood taken before or within 7 days of starting treatment. The sample was PBMCs, taken at tuberculosis diagnosis. This clonotype originated in an adult with tuberculosis.

CDR3 sequence (DNA): TGCGCCAGCAGTCCGGGACAGGGGGCGAGGGGGGAGACCCAGTACTTC. This translates into CASSPGQGARGETQYF. The chain couples TRBV5-1 to TRBJ2-5; 12 bases map to TRBD1. Germline CDR1 SGHRS, CDR2 YFSETQ. The CDR3 is 16 amino acids. Unmatched junction bases numbered 10, after V lost 5 bases and J lost 5 bases.